Presented here are 3 T cell receptor beta chains from one specimen sequenced in a study of cytomegalovirus exposure and HLA in healthy donors. The PCR had 60 Vbeta and 13 Jbeta primers. This table comes from immunoSEQ multiplex PCR, and its TCRdb copy is limited to in-frame clones, with some not included. In the table there are 100,000 to 150,000 clones, roughly 75% of which are singletons. The sequencing input was PBMCs. These receptors were obtained from a female donor in good health and CMV-seronegative.

This clone turned up a few times. The genes are TRBV27 and TRBJ2-7; D possibly corresponds to TRBD1 (6 bases). V was clipped by 5 bases and J by 2 bases, with 13 bases between them. Germline assignment: CDR1 MNHEY and CDR2 SMNVEV (reference sequence). The CDR3 spans 14 residues. CDR3: CASSTNRAPYEQYF. CDR3 in DNA: TGTGCCAGCAGTACCAACAGGGCCCCCTACGAGCAGTACTTC.

The genes are TRBV6-4 and TRBJ1-1, with a weak D call TRBD1 (5 bases). The germline V and J ends were trimmed by 2 bases and 8 bases, with 18 bases remaining between them. CDR1 and CDR2 (germline): MRHNA, SNTAGT. This CDR3 contains 15 residues. The CDR3 loop is CASSDPPPETDEAFF. The CDR3 bases are TGTGCCAGCAGTGACCCCCCCCCAGAGACAGACGAAGCTTTCTTT.

The V call is TRBV7-3, the J call TRBJ2-1; possibly TRBD2 for D (7 bases). Germline V gene data show CDR1 as SGHTA and CDR2 as FQGTGA. The CDR3 totals 12 residues. Trimming took 4 bases from V and 9 from J, leaving 10 bases between them. The chain's CDR3 is CASSWRGGEQFF. CDR3 bases: TGTGCCAGCAGCTGGAGGGGGGGTGAGCAGTTCTTC.